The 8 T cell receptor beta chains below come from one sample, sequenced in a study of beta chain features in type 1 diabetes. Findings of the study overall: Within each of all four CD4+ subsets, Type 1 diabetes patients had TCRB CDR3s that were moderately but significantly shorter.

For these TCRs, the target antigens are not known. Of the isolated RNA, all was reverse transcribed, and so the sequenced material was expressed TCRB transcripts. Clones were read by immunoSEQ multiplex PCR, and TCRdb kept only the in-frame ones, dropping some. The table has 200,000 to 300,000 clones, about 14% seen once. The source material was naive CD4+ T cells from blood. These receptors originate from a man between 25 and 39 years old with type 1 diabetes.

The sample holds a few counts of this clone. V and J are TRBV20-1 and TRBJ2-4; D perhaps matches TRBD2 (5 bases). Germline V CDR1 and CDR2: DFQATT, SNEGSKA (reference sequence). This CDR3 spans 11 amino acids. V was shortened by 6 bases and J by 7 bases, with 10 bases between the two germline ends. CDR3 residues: CSAEADNIQYF. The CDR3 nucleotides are TGCAGTGCGGAAGCGGATAACATTCAGTACTTC.

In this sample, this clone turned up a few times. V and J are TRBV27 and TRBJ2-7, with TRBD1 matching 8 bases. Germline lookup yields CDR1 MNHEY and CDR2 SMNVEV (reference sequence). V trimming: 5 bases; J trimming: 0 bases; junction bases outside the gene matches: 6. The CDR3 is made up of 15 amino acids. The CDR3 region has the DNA TGTGCCAGCAGTACCTGGACAGGGTCCTCCTACGAGCAGTACTTC. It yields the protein CASSTWTGSSYEQYF.

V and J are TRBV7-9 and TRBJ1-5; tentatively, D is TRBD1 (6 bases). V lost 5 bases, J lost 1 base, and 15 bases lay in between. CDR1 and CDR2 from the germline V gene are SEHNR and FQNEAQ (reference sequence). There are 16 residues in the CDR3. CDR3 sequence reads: CASSEQGTLSNQPQHF. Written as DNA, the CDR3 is TGTGCCAGCAGCGAGCAGGGGACCTTAAGCAATCAGCCCCAGCATTTT.

The CDR3 loop reads CASSLSSGGFFGANVLTF. The CDR3 nucleotides read TGTGCCAGCAGTTTATCGTCAGGGGGCTTTTTCGGGGCCAACGTCCTGACTTTC. The V call is TRBV27, the J call TRBJ2-6; TRBD1 aligns across 8 bases. CDR1 MNHEY and CDR2 SMNVEV come from the germline V gene (reference sequence). Trimming took 0 bases from V and 4 from J; bases not matched to a gene: 8. CDR3 length equals 18 residues.

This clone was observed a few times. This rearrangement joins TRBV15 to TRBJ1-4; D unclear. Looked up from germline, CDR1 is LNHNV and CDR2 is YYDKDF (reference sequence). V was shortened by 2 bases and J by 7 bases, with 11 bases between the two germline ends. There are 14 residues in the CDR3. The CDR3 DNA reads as TGTGCCACCAGCAGAAGAGGCACACTTGAAAAACTGTTTTTT. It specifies CATSRRGTLEKLFF.

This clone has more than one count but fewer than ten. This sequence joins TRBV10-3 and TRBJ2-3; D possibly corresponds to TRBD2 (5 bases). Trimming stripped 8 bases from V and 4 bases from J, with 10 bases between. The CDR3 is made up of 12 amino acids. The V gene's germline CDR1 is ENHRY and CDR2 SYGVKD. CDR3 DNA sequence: TGTGCCATCGCCGAGGGATCAGATACGCAGTATTTT. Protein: CAIAEGSDTQYF.

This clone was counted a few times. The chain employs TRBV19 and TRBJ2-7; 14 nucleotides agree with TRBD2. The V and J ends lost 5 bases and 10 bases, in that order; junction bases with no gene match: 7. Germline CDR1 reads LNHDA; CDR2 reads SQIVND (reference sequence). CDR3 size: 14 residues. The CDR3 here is CASSPTSGRASQYF. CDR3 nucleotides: TGTGCCAGTAGTCCGACTAGCGGGAGGGCCTCCCAGTACTTC.

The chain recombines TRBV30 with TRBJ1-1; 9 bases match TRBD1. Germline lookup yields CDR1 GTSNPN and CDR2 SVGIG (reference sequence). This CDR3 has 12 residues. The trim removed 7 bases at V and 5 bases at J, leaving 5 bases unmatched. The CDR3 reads CALTGGRTEAFF. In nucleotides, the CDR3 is TGTGCCTTGACAGGGGGAAGGACTGAAGCTTTCTTT.